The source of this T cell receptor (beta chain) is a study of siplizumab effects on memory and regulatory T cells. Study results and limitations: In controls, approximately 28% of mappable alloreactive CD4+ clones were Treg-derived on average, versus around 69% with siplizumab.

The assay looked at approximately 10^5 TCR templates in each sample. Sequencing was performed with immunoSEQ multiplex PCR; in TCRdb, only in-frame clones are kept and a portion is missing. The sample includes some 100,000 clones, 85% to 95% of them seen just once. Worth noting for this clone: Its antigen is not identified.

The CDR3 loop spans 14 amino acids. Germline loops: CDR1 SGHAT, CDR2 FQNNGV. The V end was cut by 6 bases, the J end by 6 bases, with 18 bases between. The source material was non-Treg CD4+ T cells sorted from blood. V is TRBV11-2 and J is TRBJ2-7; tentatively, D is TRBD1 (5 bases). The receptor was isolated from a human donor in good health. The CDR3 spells CASRFRLGQGEQYF. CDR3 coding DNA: TGTGCCAGCAGATTCCGCTTAGGGCAGGGCGAGCAGTACTTC.